Presented here are 7 T cell receptor beta chains from one specimen sequenced in a study of response to subunit inactivated influenza vaccine (dated 2018 in TCRdb). Libraries were made using RT-PCR. The sequencer listed for this sample is Illumina HiSeq 2500. TCRdb applied fastp at Q25 and MiXCR to the public reads, then kept only in-frame beta chains. Rows matching on CDR3 protein sequence are summarized as one entry with the most common DNA and genes. In this sample the table shows 800,000 to 1,000,000 distinct CDR3 sequences, 21% of which occur a single time. The ten largest clones take up 10% to 13% of the sample. Sequences were derived from PBMCs from blood, sampled 5 days after vaccination. These receptors were collected from a man aged 45-65 years who received an inactivated influenza vaccine. Donor details come from another sample of the same person, matched by shared clones.

This clonotype was recorded at least ten times. The J gene is TRBJ2-7, the V gene TRBV29-1, with 12 nucleotides matching TRBD2. The CDR3 has 14 residues. Unmatched junction bases numbered 3, after V lost 0 bases and J lost 6 bases. The germline CDR1 and CDR2 sequences are SQVTM and ANQGSEA. CDR3: CSVEDTSGRPEQYF. The CDR3 region has the DNA TGCAGCGTTGAAGACACTAGCGGGAGGCCCGAGCAGTACTTC.

The rearrangement uses TRBV20-1 and TRBJ1-6; TRBD1 matches 9 bases. The junction had 8 bases not matched to a gene; V was cut back by 3 bases and J by 8 bases. The CDR3 is 15 residues long. Germline CDR1 DFQATT, CDR2 SNEGSKA (reference sequence). This CDR3 is CSARGLRQGDSPLHF. CDR3 nucleotides: TGCAGTGCTAGGGGGTTAAGACAGGGGGATTCACCCCTCCACTTT.

The chain is built from TRBV20-1 and TRBJ2-1; TRBD2 matches 10 bases. Germline values: CDR1 DFQATT, CDR2 SNEGSKA (reference sequence). The CDR3 consists of 15 residues. With V trimmed by 1 base and J by 9 bases, 9 bases remained unmatched. CDR3 protein: CSARGTSGPLGEQFF. The CDR3 DNA sequence: TGCAGTGCTAGAGGGACTAGCGGTCCCCTGGGTGAGCAGTTCTTC.

The chain carries TRBV7-2 and TRBJ2-7; D not certain. Trimming cost V 4 bases and J 2 bases, with 15 bases left between them. The CDR3 runs 15 residues. The germline V gene encodes CDR1 SGHTA and CDR2 FQGNSA. The CDR3 spells CASSSAVGFTYEQYF. The CDR3 DNA reads as TGTGCCAGCAGCTCCGCCGTGGGTTTTACCTACGAGCAGTACTTC.

J is TRBJ2-7 and V is TRBV28, with unresolved D. CDR1 is MDHEN, CDR2 SYDVKM, per germline. The V end lost 2 bases, the J end lost 7 bases, and 12 bases lay between the germline ends. The CDR3 runs 13 residues. The CDR3 DNA sequence: TGTGCCAGCAGTTTACGGGCTGTGGGGGAGCAGTACTTC. This sequence encodes CASSLRAVGEQYF.

V gene TRBV7-2 combines with J gene TRBJ1-1; maybe TRBD1 (5 bases). V lost 4 bases and J 4 bases, leaving 13 bases between the germline ends. Germline V gene sequence: CDR1 SGHTA, CDR2 FQGNSA. The CDR3 length is 14 residues. The CDR3 DNA reads as TGTGCCAGCAGCTGGAGGGGCGCTGGCACTGAAGCTTTCTTT. Translating it yields CASSWRGAGTEAFF.

This clonotype showed up just once. The genes are TRBV4-2 and TRBJ2-5, with 8 bases that match TRBD2. Germline CDR1 LGHNA, CDR2 YNFKEQ. This CDR3 region has 14 residues. V dropped 5 bases and J dropped 4; count of bases not matched to a gene: 6. The CDR3: CASSRLAMAETQYF. The DNA for the CDR3 is TGTGCCAGCAGCAGACTAGCGATGGCAGAGACCCAGTACTTC.